This T cell receptor beta chain was recorded in a study of OX40 agonist ivuxolimab in advanced cancers. In the study overall: The study gave patients intravenous ivuxolimab at 0.01 to 10 mg/kg every 2 weeks.

Points from the study as a whole: Relative to CD4+, CD8+ T cells held more expanded clones on average. Among patients with partial responses at 0.1-3.0 mg/kg, clonal expansion was among the lowest.

Notes on this clone: Its antigen is not identified.

This CDR3 comprises 13 residues. V was pared by 2 bases and J by 3 bases, with 4 bases between. In germline, CDR1 is MNHEY, CDR2 SVGAGI. Some clones are missing from TCRdb's copy, which holds only in-frame ones; the method was immunoSEQ multiplex PCR. The sample includes 45,000 to 65,000 clones, around 90% of them seen just once. This TCR was sampled from an adult with an advanced solid tumor such as melanoma, head and neck, liver or kidney cancer. The sample here was CD4+ or CD8+ T cells sorted from blood, taken in a trial of the OX40 agonist ivuxolimab. The chain has TRBV6-5 and TRBJ2-2; D unclear. CDR3 sequence: CASSYEYTGELFF. The CDR3 nucleotides are TGTGCCAGCAGTTACGAGTACACCGGGGAGCTGTTTTTT.